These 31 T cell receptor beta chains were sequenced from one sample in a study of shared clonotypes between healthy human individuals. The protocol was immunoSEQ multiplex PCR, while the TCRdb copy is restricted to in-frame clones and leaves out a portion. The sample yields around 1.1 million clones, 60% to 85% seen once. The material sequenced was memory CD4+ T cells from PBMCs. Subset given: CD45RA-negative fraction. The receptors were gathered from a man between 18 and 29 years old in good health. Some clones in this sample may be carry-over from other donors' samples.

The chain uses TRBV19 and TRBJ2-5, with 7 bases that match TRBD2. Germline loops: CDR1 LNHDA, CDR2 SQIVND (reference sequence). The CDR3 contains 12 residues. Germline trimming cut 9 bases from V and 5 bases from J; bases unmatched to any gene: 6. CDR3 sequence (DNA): TGTGCCAGCTCCGGACTAGGGGAGACCCAGTACTTC. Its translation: CASSGLGETQYF.

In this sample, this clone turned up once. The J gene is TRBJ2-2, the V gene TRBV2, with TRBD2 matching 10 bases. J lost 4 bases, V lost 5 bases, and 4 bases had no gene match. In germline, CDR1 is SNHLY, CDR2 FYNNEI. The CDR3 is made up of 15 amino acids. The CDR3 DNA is TGTGCCAGCAGTACGAGGACTAGCGGCACCGGGGAGCTGTTTTTT. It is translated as CASSTRTSGTGELFF.

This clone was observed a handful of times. DNA for the CDR3: TGTGCCAGCAGCTTCGATGGGCTCCAGCCCCAGCATTTT. Its protein is CASSFDGLQPQHF. V gene TRBV7-2 combines with J gene TRBJ1-5; D remains ambiguous. V was cut by 3 bases and J by 7 bases, with 10 bases left in between. Germline-derived CDR1 and CDR2 are SGHTA and FQGNSA. This CDR3 is 13 amino acids long.

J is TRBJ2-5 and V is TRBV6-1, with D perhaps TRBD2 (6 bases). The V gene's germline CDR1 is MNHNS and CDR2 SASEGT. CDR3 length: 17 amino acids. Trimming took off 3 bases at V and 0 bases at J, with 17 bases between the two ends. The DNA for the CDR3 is TGTGCCAGCAGTGATCAACTTAGCCGGGGGTACCAAGAGACCCAGTACTTC. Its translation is CASSDQLSRGYQETQYF.

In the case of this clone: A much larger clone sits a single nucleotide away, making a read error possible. CDR3 nucleotides: TGTGCCAGCAGATACGGGACTAGCGGGACGTACGAGCAGTACTTC. Protein: CASRYGTSGTYEQYF. This chain links TRBV6-5 with TRBJ2-7; 13 nucleotides match TRBD2. CDR1 is MNHEY and CDR2 is SVGAGI in the germline V gene. The CDR3 covers 15 residues. Trimming took 6 bases from V and 4 from J; bases not matched to a gene: 6.

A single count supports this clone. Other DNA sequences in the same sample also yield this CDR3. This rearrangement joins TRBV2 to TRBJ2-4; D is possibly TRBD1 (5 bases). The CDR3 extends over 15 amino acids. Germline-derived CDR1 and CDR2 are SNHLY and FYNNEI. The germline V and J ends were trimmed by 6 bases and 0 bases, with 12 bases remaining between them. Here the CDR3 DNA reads TGTGCCAGCAGCGCAGGGTTTATAGCCAAAAACATTCAGTACTTC. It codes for CASSAGFIAKNIQYF.

CDR3 sequence (DNA): TGTGCCAGCAGCGAAGCAGGGGGCGCCCCTTACGAGCAGTACTTC. Its protein is CASSEAGGAPYEQYF. This chain links TRBV11-2 with TRBJ2-7; 8 nucleotides line up with TRBD1. Unmatched junction bases numbered 10, after V lost 5 bases and J lost 4 bases. The CDR3 has 15 amino acids. Per the germline V gene, CDR1 is SGHAT and CDR2 is FQNNGV. Full variable domain (outside the CDR3, taken from reference TRBV11-2 and TRBJ2-7): EAGVAQSPRYKIIEKRQSVAFWCNPISGHATLYWYQQILGQGPKLLIQFQNNGVVDDSQLPKDRFSAERLKGVDSTLKIQPAKLEDSAVYLCASSEAGGAPYEQYFGPGTRLTVT.

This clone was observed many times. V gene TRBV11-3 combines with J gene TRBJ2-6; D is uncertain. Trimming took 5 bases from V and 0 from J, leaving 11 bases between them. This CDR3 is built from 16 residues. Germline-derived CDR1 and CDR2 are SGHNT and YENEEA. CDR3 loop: CASSPGRGSGANVLTF. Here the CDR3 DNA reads TGTGCCAGCAGCCCGGGCCGCGGCTCTGGGGCCAACGTCCTGACTTTC.

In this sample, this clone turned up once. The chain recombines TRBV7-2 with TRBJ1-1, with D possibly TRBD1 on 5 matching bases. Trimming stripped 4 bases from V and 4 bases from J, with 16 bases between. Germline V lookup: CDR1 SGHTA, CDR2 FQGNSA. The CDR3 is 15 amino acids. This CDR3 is CASSSGRQGSTEAFF. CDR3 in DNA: TGTGCCAGCAGCTCGGGACGCCAAGGTTCCACTGAAGCTTTCTTT.

The CDR3 bases are TGTGCCAGCAGCCCTACACTAGCGGATACGCAGTATTTT. The encoded protein is CASSPTLADTQYF. The chain couples TRBV7-3 to TRBJ2-3, with TRBD2 identical over 7 bases. The CDR3 length is 13 residues. Germline CDR1 is SGHTA and CDR2 is FQGTGA. J was trimmed by 6 bases and V by 5 bases; bases with no gene match: 5.

The CDR3 nucleotides read TGTGCCAGTAGTTCTGAAGGGGGATTGAACACTGAAGCTTTCTTT. Translation: CASSSEGGLNTEAFF. V and J are TRBV19 and TRBJ1-1, with D possibly being TRBD1 (6 bases). V was pared by 5 bases and J by 0 bases, with 13 bases between. CDR3 length: 15 residues. Germline V lookup: CDR1 LNHDA, CDR2 SQIVND (reference sequence).

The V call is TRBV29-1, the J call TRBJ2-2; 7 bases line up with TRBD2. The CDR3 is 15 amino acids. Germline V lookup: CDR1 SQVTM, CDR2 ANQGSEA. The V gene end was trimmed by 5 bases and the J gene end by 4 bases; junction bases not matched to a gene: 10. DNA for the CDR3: TGCAGCGTTACAGGAACGGGAGGTTTCACCGGGGAGCTGTTTTTT. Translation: CSVTGTGGFTGELFF.

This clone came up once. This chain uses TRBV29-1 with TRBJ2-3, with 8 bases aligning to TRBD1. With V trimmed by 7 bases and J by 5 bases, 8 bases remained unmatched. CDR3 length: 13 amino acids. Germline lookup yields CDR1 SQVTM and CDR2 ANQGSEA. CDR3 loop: CSAGRGQGDTQYF. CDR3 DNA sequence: TGCAGCGCCGGCAGGGGGCAGGGAGATACGCAGTATTTT.

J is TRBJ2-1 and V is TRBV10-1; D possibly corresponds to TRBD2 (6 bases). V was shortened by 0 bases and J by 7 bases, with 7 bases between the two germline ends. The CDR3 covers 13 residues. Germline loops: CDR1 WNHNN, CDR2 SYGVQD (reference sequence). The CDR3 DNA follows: TGCGCCAGCAGTGAGTCGAGCGGGAATGAGCAGTTCTTC. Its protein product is CASSESSGNEQFF.

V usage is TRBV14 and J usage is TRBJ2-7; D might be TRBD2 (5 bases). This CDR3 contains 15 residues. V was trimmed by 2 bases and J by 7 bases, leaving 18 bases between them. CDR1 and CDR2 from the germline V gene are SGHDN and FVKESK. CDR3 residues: CASSQSPGLPREQYF. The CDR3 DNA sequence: TGTGCCAGCAGCCAAAGTCCAGGACTGCCTAGAGAGCAGTACTTC. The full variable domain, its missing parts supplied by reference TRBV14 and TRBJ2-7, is EAGVTQFPSHSVIEKGQTVTLRCDPISGHDNLYWYRRVMGKEIKFLLHFVKESKQDESGMPNNRFLAERTGGTYSTLKVQPAELEDSGVYFCASSQSPGLPREQYFGPGTRLTVT.

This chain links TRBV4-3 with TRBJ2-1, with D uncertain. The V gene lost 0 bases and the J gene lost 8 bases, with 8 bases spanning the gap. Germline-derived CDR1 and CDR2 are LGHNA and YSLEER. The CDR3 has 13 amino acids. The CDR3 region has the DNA TGCGCCAGCAGCCAAGATCTAGAGGATGAGCAGTTCTTC. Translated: CASSQDLEDEQFF.

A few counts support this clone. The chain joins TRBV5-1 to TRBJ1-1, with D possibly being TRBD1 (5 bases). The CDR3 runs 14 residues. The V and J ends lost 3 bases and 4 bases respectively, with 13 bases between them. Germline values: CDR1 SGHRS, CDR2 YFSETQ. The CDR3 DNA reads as TGCGCCAGCAGCTCCATCCGGGGGGGCACTGAAGCTTTCTTT. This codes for CASSSIRGGTEAFF. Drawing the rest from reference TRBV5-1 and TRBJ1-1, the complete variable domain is KAGVTQTPRYLIKTRGQQVTLSCSPISGHRSVSWYQQTPGQGLQFLFEYFSETQRNKGNFPGRFSGRQFSNSRSEMNVSTLELGDSALYLCASSSIRGGTEAFFGQGTRLTVV.

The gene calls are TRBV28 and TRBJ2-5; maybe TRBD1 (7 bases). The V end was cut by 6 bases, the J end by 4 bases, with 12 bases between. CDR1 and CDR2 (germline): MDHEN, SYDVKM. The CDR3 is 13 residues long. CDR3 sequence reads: CASREGARETQYF. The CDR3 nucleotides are TGTGCCAGCAGGGAGGGGGCGCGAGAGACCCAGTACTTC.

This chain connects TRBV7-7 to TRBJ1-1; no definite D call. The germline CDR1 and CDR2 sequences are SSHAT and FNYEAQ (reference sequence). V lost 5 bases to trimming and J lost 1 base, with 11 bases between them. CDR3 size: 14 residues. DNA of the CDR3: TGTGCCAGCAGCCCACCCACCGAGAACACTGAAGCTTTCTTT. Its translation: CASSPPTENTEAFF. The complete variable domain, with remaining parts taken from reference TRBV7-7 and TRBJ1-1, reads GAGVSQSPRYKVTKRGQDVTLRCDPISSHATLYWYQQALGQGPEFLTYFNYEAQPDKSGLPSDRFSAERPEGSISTLTIQRTEQRDSAMYRCASSPPTENTEAFFGQGTRLTVV.

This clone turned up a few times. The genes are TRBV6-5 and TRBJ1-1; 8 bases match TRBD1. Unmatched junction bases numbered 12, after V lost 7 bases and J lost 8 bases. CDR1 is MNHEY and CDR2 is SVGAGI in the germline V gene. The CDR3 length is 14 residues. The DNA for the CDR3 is TGTGCCAGCATTCCCAACAGGGGGGCTGTGGAAGCTTTCTTT. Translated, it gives CASIPNRGAVEAFF.

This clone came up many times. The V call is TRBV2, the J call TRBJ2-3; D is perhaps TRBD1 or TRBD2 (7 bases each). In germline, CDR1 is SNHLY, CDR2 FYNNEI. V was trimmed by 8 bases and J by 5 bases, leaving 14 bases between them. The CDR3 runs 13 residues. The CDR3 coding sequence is TGTGCCAGCTCAGGGGGGGCGGGAGATACGCAGTATTTT. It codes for CASSGGAGDTQYF. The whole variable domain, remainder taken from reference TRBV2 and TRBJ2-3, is EPEVTQTPSHQVTQMGQEVILRCVPISNHLYFYWYRQILGQKVEFLVSFYNNEISEKSEIFDDQFSVERPDGSNFTLKIRSTKLEDSAMYFCASSGGAGDTQYFGPGTRLTVL.

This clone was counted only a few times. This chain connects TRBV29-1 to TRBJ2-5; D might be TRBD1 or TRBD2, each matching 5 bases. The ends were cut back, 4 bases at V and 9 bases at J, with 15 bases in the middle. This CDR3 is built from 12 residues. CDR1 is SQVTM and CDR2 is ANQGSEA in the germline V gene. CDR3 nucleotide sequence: TGCAGCGTTGGGGGCGGATCAGCGGCCCAGTACTTC. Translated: CSVGGGSAAQYF.

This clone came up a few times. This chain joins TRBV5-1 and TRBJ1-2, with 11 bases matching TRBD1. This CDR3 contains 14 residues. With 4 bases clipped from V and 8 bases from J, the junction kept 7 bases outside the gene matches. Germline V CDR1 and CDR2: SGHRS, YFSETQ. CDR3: CASSPRTGGRGYTF. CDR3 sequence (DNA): TGCGCCAGCAGCCCAAGGACAGGGGGCCGAGGCTACACCTTC.

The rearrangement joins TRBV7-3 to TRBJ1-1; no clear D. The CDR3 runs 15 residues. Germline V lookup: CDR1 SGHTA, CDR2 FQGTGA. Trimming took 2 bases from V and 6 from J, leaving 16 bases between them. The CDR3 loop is CASSLYEGRYAEAFF. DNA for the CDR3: TGTGCCAGCAGCTTATACGAGGGTCGGTACGCTGAAGCTTTCTTT.

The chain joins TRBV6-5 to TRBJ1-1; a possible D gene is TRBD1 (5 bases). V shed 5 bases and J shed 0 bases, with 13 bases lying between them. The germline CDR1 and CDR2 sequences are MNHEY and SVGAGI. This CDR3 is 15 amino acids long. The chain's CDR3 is CASSADSKMNTEAFF. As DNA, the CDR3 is TGTGCCAGCAGTGCCGACAGTAAAATGAACACTGAAGCTTTCTTT.

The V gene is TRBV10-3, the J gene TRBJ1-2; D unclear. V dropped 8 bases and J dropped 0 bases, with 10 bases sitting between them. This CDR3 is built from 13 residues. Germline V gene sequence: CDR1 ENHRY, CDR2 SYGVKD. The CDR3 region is CAIAQAPNYGYTF. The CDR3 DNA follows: TGTGCCATCGCCCAGGCTCCTAACTATGGCTACACCTTC.

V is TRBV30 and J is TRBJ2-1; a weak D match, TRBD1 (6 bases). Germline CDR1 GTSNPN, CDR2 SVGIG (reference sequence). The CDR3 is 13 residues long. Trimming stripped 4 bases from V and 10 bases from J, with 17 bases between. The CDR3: CAWKGDTPREQFF. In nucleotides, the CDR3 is TGTGCCTGGAAAGGGGACACTCCCCGGGAGCAGTTCTTC.

DNA of the CDR3: TGTGCCAGCAGTAGATCGGGACTAGCGTCCCGGGAGCAGTACTTC. As protein: CASSRSGLASREQYF. This chain links TRBV28 with TRBJ2-7; 10 nucleotides align to TRBD2. CDR1 and CDR2 (germline): MDHEN, SYDVKM. Trimming took 5 bases from V and 7 from J; bases not matched to a gene: 11. CDR3 length: 15 amino acids.

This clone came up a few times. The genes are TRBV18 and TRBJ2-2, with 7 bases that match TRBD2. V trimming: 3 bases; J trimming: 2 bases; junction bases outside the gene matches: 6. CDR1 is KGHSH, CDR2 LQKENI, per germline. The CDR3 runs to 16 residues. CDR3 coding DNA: TGTGCCAGCTCACCTTATGCGGGAGTAAACACCGGGGAGCTGTTTTTT. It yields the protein CASSPYAGVNTGELFF.

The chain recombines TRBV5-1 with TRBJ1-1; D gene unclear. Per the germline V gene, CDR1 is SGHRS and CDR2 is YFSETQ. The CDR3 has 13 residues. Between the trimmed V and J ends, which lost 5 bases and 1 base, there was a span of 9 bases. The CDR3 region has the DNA TGCGCCAGCAGAATCTGGGGGAACACTGAAGCTTTCTTT. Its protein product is CASRIWGNTEAFF.

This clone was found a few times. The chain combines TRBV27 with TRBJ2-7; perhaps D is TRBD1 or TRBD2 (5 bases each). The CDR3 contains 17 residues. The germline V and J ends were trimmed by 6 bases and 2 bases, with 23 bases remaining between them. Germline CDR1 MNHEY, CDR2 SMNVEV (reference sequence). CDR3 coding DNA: TGTGCCAGCAGCCTTAAAACAGGTCGGGATCGCCCCTACGAGCAGTACTTC. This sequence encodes CASSLKTGRDRPYEQYF.